This T cell receptor beta chain was recorded in a study of blood T cell repertoires in COVID-19. Whole-study context: Specimens from acute and convalescent COVID-19 originated in the United States, Italy and Spain. Sources were T cells, B-cell-depleted T cells, or PBMCs; the material itself was cDNA or gDNA.

Original analysis: Counts of nucleated cells, estimated from reference gene primer amplification, were obtained. The repertoire was sequenced with immunoSEQ multiplex PCR; TCRdb's copy has only in-frame clones and lacks some. Clone size and V and J calls were adopted from that table, with D and trimming inferred from the DNA. This table has some 150,000 clones, about 83% appearing once. Germline loops: CDR1 SGHTA, CDR2 FQGNSA. The CDR3 is 16 residues long. V shed 1 base and J 4 bases; nucleotides not matched to a gene: 7. The rearrangement joins TRBV7-2 to TRBJ2-3; 8 positions agree with TRBD2. This receptor was identified in a man aged 18-30 years with active or convalescent COVID-19. The sequencing input was peripheral blood. The CDR3 region is CASSLVGGAFPDTQYF. The CDR3 region has the DNA TGTGCCAGCAGCTTAGTCGGGGGGGCTTTTCCAGATACGCAGTATTTT. Variable domain in full (rest from reference TRBV7-2 and TRBJ2-3): GAGVSQSPSNKVTEKGKDVELRCDPISGHTALYWYRQSLGQGLEFLIYFQGNSAPDKSGLPSDRFSAERTGGSVSTLTIQRTQQEDSAVYLCASSLVGGAFPDTQYFGPGTRLTVL.